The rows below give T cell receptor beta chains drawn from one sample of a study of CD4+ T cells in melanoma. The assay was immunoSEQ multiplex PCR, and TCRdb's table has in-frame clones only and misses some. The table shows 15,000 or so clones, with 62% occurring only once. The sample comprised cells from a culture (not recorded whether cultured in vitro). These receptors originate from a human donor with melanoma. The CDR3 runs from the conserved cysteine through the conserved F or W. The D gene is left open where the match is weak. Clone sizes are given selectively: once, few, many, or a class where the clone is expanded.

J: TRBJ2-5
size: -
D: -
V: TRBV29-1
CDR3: CSVLPSETQYF
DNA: TGCAGCGTTTTACCTTCGGAGACCCAGTACTTC

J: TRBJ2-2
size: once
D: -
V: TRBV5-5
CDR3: CASSFKGANTGELFF
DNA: TGTGCCAGCAGCTTTAAAGGGGCGAACACCGGGGAGCTGTTTTTT

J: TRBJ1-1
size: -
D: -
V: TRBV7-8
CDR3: CASSFFGRTITEAFF
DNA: TGTGCCAGCAGCTTCTTCGGACGGACGATCACTGAAGCTTTCTTT

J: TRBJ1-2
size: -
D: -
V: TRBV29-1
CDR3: CSGGEVGGYTF
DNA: TGCAGCGGAGGGGAGGTGGGGGGCTACACCTTC

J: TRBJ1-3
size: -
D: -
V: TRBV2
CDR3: CASSGNLGSGNTIYF
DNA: TGTGCCAGCAGCGGGAACTTGGGTTCTGGAAACACCATATATTTT

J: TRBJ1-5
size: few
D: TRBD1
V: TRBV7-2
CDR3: CASSYGTARNQPQHF
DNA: TGTGCCAGCAGCTACGGGACAGCCCGCAATCAGCCCCAGCATTTT

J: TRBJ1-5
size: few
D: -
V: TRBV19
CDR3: CASNFPGNQPQHF
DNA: TGTGCCAGTAACTTCCCCGGCAATCAGCCCCAGCATTTT

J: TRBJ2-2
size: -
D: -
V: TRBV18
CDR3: CASSPPGTGELFF
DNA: TGTGCCAGCTCACCACCGGGCACCGGGGAGCTGTTTTTT

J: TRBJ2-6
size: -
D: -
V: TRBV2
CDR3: CASTRDQSGANVLTF
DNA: TGTGCCAGCACCAGGGATCAGTCTGGGGCCAACGTCCTGACTTTC

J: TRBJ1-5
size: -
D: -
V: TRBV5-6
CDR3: CASSLDGTHNQPQHF
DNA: TGTGCCAGCAGCTTGGATGGGACTCACAATCAGCCCCAGCATTTT

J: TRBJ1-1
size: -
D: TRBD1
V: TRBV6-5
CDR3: CASSYTGGTEAFF
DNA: TGTGCCAGCAGTTACACAGGGGGCACTGAAGCTTTCTTT

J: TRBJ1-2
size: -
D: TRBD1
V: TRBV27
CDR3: CASSISQGAGGYTF
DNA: TGTGCCAGCAGTATATCCCAGGGGGCTGGTGGCTACACCTTC

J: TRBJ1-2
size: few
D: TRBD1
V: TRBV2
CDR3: CASIGQGAHGYTF
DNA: TGTGCCAGCATTGGACAGGGGGCGCATGGCTACACCTTC

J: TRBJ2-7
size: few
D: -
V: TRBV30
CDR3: CAWSGRGIEQYF
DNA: TGTGCCTGGAGTGGACGCGGGATCGAGCAGTACTTC

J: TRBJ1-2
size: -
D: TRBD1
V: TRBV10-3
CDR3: CAISQRTGANYGYTF
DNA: TGTGCCATCAGCCAACGGACAGGAGCTAACTATGGCTACACCTTC

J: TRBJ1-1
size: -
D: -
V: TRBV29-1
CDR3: CSVVPGGSIVVTEAFF
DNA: TGCAGCGTTGTTCCCGGGGGCTCGATAGTTGTCACTGAAGCTTTCTTT

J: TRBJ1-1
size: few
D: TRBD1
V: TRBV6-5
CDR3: CASSGQGAGDTEAFF
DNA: TGTGCCAGCAGTGGACAGGGGGCTGGTGACACTGAAGCTTTCTTT

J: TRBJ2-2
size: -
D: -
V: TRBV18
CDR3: CASSPSLRWTTGELFF
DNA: TGTGCCAGCTCACCATCACTTCGGTGGACCACCGGGGAGCTGTTTTTT

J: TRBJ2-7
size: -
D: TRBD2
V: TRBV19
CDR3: CASSSVGGVAYEQYF
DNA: TGTGCCAGTAGTAGCGTCGGGGGGGTTGCCTACGAGCAGTACTTC

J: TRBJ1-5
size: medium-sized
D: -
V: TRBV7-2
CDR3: CASSLEISNQPQHF
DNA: TGTGCCAGCAGCTTAGAGATTAGCAATCAGCCCCAGCATTTT

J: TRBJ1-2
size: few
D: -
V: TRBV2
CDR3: CASSAAAYGYTF
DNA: TGTGCCAGCAGTGCCGCAGCCTATGGCTACACCTTC

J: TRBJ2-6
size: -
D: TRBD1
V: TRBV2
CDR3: CASRGQGTVNGANVLTF
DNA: TGTGCCAGTCGGGGACAGGGAACTGTTAACGGGGCCAACGTCCTGACTTTC

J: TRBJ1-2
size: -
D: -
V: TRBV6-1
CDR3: CASNSGVLNYGYTF
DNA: TGTGCCAGCAATTCTGGGGTATTGAACTATGGCTACACCTTC

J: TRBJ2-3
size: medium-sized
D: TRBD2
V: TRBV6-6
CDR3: CASRLAGSTQYF
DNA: TGTGCCAGCCGACTAGCGGGGTCTACGCAGTATTTT

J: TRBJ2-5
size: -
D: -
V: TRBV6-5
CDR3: CASTGETQYF
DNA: TGTGCCAGCACTGGAGAGACCCAGTACTTC

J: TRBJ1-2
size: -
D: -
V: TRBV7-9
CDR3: CASSLTGTHGYTF
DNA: TGTGCCAGCAGCTTAACGGGTACCCATGGCTACACCTTC

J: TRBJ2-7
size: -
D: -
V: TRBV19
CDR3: CASRPSSLGTSEQYF
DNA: TGTGCCAGTAGGCCAAGCTCCCTTGGGACCTCCGAGCAGTACTTC

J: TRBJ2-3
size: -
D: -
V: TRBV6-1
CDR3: CASNYQGTDTQYF
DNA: TGTGCCAGCAACTACCAGGGCACAGATACGCAGTATTTT

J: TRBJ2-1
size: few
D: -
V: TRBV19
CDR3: CASTESEQFF
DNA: TGTGCCAGTACCGAGTCTGAGCAGTTCTTC

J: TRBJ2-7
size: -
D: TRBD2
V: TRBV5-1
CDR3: CASSLGTSGGSLTYEQYF
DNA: TGCGCCAGCAGCTTGGGAACTAGCGGGGGGAGTCTTACCTACGAGCAGTACTTC

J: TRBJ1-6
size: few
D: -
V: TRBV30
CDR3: CAWSVHRGQGNSPLHF
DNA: TGTGCCTGGAGTGTACACCGGGGGCAGGGCAATTCACCCCTCCACTTT

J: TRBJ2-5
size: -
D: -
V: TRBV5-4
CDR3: CASSLGGSAGQETQYF
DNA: TGTGCCAGCAGCTTGGGGGGCTCGGCAGGGCAAGAGACCCAGTACTTC

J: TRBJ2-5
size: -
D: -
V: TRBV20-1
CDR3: CSATTRQTQYF
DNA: TGCAGTGCTACAACTCGGCAGACCCAGTACTTC

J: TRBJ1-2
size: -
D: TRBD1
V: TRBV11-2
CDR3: CASSSWTGVANYGYTF
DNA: TGTGCCAGCAGCTCCTGGACAGGGGTCGCCAACTATGGCTACACCTTC

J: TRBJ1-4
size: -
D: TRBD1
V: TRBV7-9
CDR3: CASSLGSLTGTENEKLFF
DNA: TGTGCCAGCAGCTTAGGGTCCCTAACCGGGACAGAAAATGAAAAACTGTTTTTT

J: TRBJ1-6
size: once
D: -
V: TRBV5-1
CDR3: CASSLVRGSYNSPLHF
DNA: TGCGCCAGCAGCTTGGTCAGGGGCTCCTATAATTCACCCCTCCACTTT

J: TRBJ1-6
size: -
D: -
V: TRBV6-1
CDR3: CASSEEGNSPLHF
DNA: TGTGCCAGCAGTGAAGAGGGGAATTCACCCCTCCACTTT

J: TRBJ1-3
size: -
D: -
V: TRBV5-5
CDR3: CASSLAGLAGNTIYF
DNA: TGTGCCAGCAGCTTGGCGGGACTCGCTGGAAACACCATATATTTT

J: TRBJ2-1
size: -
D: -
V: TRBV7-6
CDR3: CASSSDGNNEQFF
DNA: TGTGCCAGCAGCTCGGACGGAAACAATGAGCAGTTCTTC

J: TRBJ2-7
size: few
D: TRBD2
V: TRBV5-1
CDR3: CASSWSGVSSYEQYF
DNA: TGCGCCAGCAGCTGGAGCGGGGTTAGCTCCTACGAGCAGTACTTC

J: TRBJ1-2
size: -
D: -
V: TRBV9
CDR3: CASSPRRGNYGYTF
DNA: TGTGCCAGCAGCCCCCGGCGGGGGAACTATGGCTACACCTTC

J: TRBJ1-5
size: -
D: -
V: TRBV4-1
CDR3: CASSQDVGRERQPQHF
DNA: TGCGCCAGCAGCCAAGACGTAGGACGGGAACGCCAGCCCCAGCATTTT

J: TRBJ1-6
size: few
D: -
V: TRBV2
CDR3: CASTPSGGDSPLHF
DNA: TGTGCCAGCACCCCGTCGGGGGGGGATTCACCCCTCCACTTT

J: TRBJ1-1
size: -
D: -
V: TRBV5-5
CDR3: CASSSPLVGGTEAFF
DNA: TGTGCCAGCAGCTCCCCGCTGGTAGGGGGCACTGAAGCTTTCTTT

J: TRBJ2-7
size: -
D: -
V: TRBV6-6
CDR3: CASSSDSYEQYF
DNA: TGTGCCAGCAGCTCGGACAGCTACGAGCAGTACTTC

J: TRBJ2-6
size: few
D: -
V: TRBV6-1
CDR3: CGTGANVLTF
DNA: TGTGGGACTGGGGCCAACGTCCTGACTTTC

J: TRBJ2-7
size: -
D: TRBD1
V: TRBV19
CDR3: CASKVSGQGATYEQYF
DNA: TGTGCCAGTAAGGTTTCGGGACAGGGAGCAACCTACGAGCAGTACTTC

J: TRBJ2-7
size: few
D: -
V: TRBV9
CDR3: CASSVSPQTYEQYF
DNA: TGTGCCAGCAGCGTATCCCCACAAACCTACGAGCAGTACTTC

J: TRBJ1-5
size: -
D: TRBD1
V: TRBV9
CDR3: CASSPQGAGQPQHF
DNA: TGTGCCAGCAGCCCACAGGGGGCTGGTCAGCCCCAGCATTTT

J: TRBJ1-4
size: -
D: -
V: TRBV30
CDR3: CAWRVGRGIEKLFF
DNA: TGTGCCTGGAGAGTGGGCAGGGGTATTGAAAAACTGTTTTTT

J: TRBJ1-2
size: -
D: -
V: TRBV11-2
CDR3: CASSLLDRFYGYTF
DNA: TGTGCCAGCAGCTTATTGGACAGATTCTATGGCTACACCTTC

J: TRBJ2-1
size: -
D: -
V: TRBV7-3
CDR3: CASSLYKNNEQFF
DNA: TGTGCCAGCAGCCTATACAAGAACAATGAGCAGTTCTTC

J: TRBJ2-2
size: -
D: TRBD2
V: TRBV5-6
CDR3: CASSSGTRRNTGELFF
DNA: TGTGCCAGCAGCTCTGGGACTAGAAGAAACACCGGGGAGCTGTTTTTT

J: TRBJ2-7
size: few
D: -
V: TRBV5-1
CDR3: CASSFDTRTEQYF
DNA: TGCGCCAGCAGCTTCGACACCAGAACCGAGCAGTACTTC

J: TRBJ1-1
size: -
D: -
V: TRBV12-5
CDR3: CASGLAPLGPSARRAFF
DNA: TGTGCTAGTGGTTTGGCCCCATTGGGGCCATCGGCAAGACGAGCTTTCTTT

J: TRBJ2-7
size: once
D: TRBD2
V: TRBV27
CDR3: CASSLNSGGFSSYEQYF
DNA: TGTGCCAGCAGTTTAAATTCGGGGGGATTCTCCTCCTACGAGCAGTACTTC

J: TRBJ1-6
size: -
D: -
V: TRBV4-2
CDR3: CASSQPQEFGNSPLHF
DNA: TGTGCCAGCAGCCAACCTCAGGAGTTCGGAAATTCACCCCTCCACTTT

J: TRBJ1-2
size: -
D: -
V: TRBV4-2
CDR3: CASSPDSNYGYTF
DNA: TGTGCCAGCAGCCCCGACAGTAACTATGGCTACACCTTC